One and the same sample provided the 22 T cell receptor beta chains below, sequenced in a study of blood T cell repertoires in COVID-19. Profiled with immunoSEQ multiplex PCR; TCRdb holds only in-frame clones, not every one. The sample contains about 220,000 clones, around 82% of which appear only once. Sequencing used PBMCs or T cells enriched from blood (not recorded which). The source of these receptors is a woman in her fifties or sixties who had been exposed to COVID-19.

In its sample, this clone was seen a few times. This chain uses TRBV29-1 with TRBJ1-2; D is uncertain. CDR1 SQVTM and CDR2 ANQGSEA come from the germline V gene. The CDR3 spans 11 residues. Trimming left V 3 bases short and J 3 bases short, with 5 bases between. The CDR3 sequence is CSVERDYGYTF. The CDR3 DNA follows: TGCAGCGTTGAGAGGGACTATGGCTACACCTTC.

Concerning this clone: This sample includes further DNA sequences coding for the same CDR3. This chain connects TRBV7-2 to TRBJ1-2, with TRBD1 as a possible D gene (5 bases). Germline V CDR1 and CDR2: SGHTA, FQGNSA. The CDR3 covers 13 residues. Trimming removed 1 base at V and 2 bases at J, with 5 bases between. In DNA form, the CDR3 reads TGTGCCAGCAGCTTAGGACAGAACTATGGCTACACCTTC. As protein: CASSLGQNYGYTF.

The J gene is TRBJ2-1, the V gene TRBV20-1; possibly TRBD1 for D (6 bases). In germline, CDR1 is DFQATT, CDR2 SNEGSKA (reference sequence). This CDR3 spans 11 amino acids. V was clipped by 2 bases and J by 7 bases, with 6 bases between them. The CDR3 sequence is CSARQGNEQFF. In DNA, the CDR3 is TGCAGTGCTAGACAGGGGAATGAGCAGTTCTTC.

V gene TRBV3-1 (or the pseudogene TRBV3-2) combines with J gene TRBJ2-1; D call uncertain. Trimming cost V 0 bases and J 5 bases, with 5 bases left between them. The CDR3 totals 13 residues. Looked up from germline, CDR1 is LGHDT and CDR2 is YNNKEL (reference sequence). The CDR3: CASSQESDNEQFF. CDR3 in DNA: TGTGCCAGCAGCCAAGAATCTGACAATGAGCAGTTCTTC.

The chain joins TRBV19 to TRBJ2-7, with D tentatively TRBD1 (5 bases). Germline V gene sequence: CDR1 LNHDA, CDR2 SQIVND (reference sequence). The CDR3 is made up of 14 amino acids. V was pared by 0 bases and J by 4 bases, with 10 bases between. The CDR3 region has the DNA TGTGCCAGTAGTATAGACAACAGGCGGTACGAGCAGTACTTC. Protein: CASSIDNRRYEQYF.

The V call is TRBV30, the J call TRBJ1-2; D is possibly TRBD1 (5 bases). The CDR3 is made up of 12 amino acids. Germline CDR1 and CDR2: GTSNPN and SVGIG (reference sequence). Deletions cut 5 bases from V and 4 bases from J, with 11 bases between. The CDR3 nucleotides read TGTGCCTGGGCAGGGAAGAGCTATGGCTACACCTTC. It codes for CAWAGKSYGYTF.

This sequence joins TRBV5-5 and TRBJ2-1; TRBD2 matches at 8 bases. Germline V gives CDR1 SGHKS, CDR2 YYEKEE (reference sequence). The V and J ends lost 0 bases and 4 bases, in that order; junction bases with no gene match: 3. The CDR3 spans 15 residues. The CDR3 protein is CASSLAGGIYNEQFF. The CDR3 DNA sequence: TGTGCCAGCAGCTTGGCGGGGGGGATATACAATGAGCAGTTCTTC.

V gene TRBV6-5 combines with J gene TRBJ1-1; D is possibly TRBD1 (6 bases). V was clipped by 0 bases and J by 0 bases, with 11 bases between them. The CDR3 sequence is 16 residues long. Germline lookup yields CDR1 MNHEY and CDR2 SVGAGI. The CDR3 reads CASSYSGNRVNTEAFF. CDR3 bases: TGTGCCAGCAGTTACTCGGGGAACAGGGTGAACACTGAAGCTTTCTTT.

This clone has a handful of counts. The chain has TRBV25-1 and TRBJ1-1; perhaps TRBD1 as D (6 bases). The V end was cut by 4 bases, the J end by 0 bases, with 21 bases between. The CDR3 is 18 amino acids. Germline V lookup: CDR1 MGHDK, CDR2 SYGVNS. CDR3 loop: CASSGWTARRGLNTEAFF. In DNA, the CDR3 is TGTGCCAGCAGTGGCTGGACAGCGAGGAGAGGGCTGAACACTGAAGCTTTCTTT.

V is TRBV6-5 and J is TRBJ2-5, with TRBD1 matching 10 bases. CDR1 MNHEY and CDR2 SVGAGI come from the germline V gene. V gave up 0 bases and J gave up 5 bases; unmatched junction bases: 0. The CDR3 length is 14 residues. This CDR3 is CASSYSGQGETQYF. CDR3 nucleotide sequence: TGTGCCAGCAGTTACTCGGGACAGGGGGAGACCCAGTACTTC.

This chain links TRBV5-1 with TRBJ1-2, with 8 bases identical to TRBD1. Unmatched junction bases numbered 3, after V lost 0 bases and J lost 8 bases. In germline, CDR1 is SGHRS, CDR2 YFSETQ. The CDR3 has 13 amino acids. The CDR3 region is CASSLGTGSGYTF. The CDR3 DNA sequence: TGCGCCAGCAGCTTGGGGACAGGGAGCGGCTACACCTTC.

A word on this clone: The sample has other DNA sequences that encode this CDR3 too. This chain connects TRBV6-5 to TRBJ1-1; D uncertain. V gave up 6 bases and J gave up 4 bases, with 12 bases separating them. The CDR3 length is 13 residues. Germline V gene sequence: CDR1 MNHEY, CDR2 SVGAGI. The CDR3 reads CASSLSRGTEAFF. CDR3 bases: TGTGCCAGCAGCCTGTCCCGGGGCACTGAAGCTTTCTTT.

V is TRBV2 and J is TRBJ2-7, with 8 positions matching TRBD1. V was clipped by 5 bases and J by 4 bases; unmatched bases: 10. Germline-derived CDR1 and CDR2 are SNHLY and FYNNEI. The CDR3 runs 15 residues. Written as DNA, the CDR3 is TGTGCCAGCAGTTTCTACAGGGGGTCTGGGTACGAGCAGTACTTC. This encodes CASSFYRGSGYEQYF.

The V and J genes are TRBV7-9 and TRBJ2-3, with TRBD2 matching over 7 bases. Germline V gives CDR1 SEHNR, CDR2 FQNEAQ (reference sequence). The CDR3 spans 14 residues. The V gene end was trimmed by 3 bases and the J gene end by 6 bases; junction bases not matched to a gene: 6. The CDR3 sequence: CASSLSGVPDTQYF. The CDR3 bases are TGTGCCAGCAGCTTGAGCGGGGTCCCGGATACGCAGTATTTT.

The rearrangement links TRBV5-4 to TRBJ1-2; tentatively, D is TRBD1 (6 bases). Germline assignment: CDR1 SGHNT and CDR2 YYREEE (reference sequence). This CDR3 is built from 15 residues. V was pared by 4 bases and J by 2 bases, with 15 bases between. CDR3 protein: CASSLPNRDNYGYTF. For the CDR3, the DNA is TGTGCCAGCAGCCTCCCCAACAGGGACAACTATGGCTACACCTTC.

This clone was counted a single time. The chain uses TRBV5-1 and TRBJ2-2; D perhaps matches TRBD2 (5 bases). Germline V gene data show CDR1 as SGHRS and CDR2 as YFSETQ. The CDR3 covers 16 residues. V was cut by 1 base and J by 3 bases, with 13 bases left in between. The CDR3 region is CASSLRGPRDTGELFF. The CDR3 DNA reads TGCGCCAGCAGCTTGAGAGGGCCGCGAGACACCGGGGAGCTGTTTTTT.

This chain uses TRBV3-1 (or the pseudogene TRBV3-2) with TRBJ1-3, with 7 bases identical to TRBD1. Germline loops: CDR1 LGHDT, CDR2 YNNKEL (reference sequence). The ends lost 7 bases at V and 0 bases at J; junction bases unmatched: 6. This CDR3 contains 15 residues. CDR3 amino acids: CASNPGGVSGNTIYF. The CDR3 DNA sequence: TGTGCCAGCAACCCAGGGGGAGTCTCTGGAAACACCATATATTTT.

The chain is built from TRBV3-1 (or the pseudogene TRBV3-2) and TRBJ2-2, with 11 bases aligning to TRBD2. V lost 4 bases to trimming and J lost 2 bases; unmatched junction nucleotides: 3. Germline V gene data show CDR1 as LGHDT and CDR2 as YNNKEL (reference sequence). The CDR3 spans 16 residues. The CDR3 DNA reads TGTGCCAGCAGCCTGACTAGCGGGGTTAACACCGGGGAGCTGTTTTTT. Encoded protein: CASSLTSGVNTGELFF.

Notes on this clone: Within the sample, other DNA sequences also encode this same CDR3. The CDR3 sequence is CASGRDTSYEQYF. Here the CDR3 DNA reads TGTGCTAGTGGTCGGGACACCTCCTACGAGCAGTACTTC. V is TRBV12-5 and J is TRBJ2-7, with a weak D call TRBD1 (6 bases). Germline V gene sequence: CDR1 LGHNT, CDR2 FRNRAP. V was trimmed by 5 bases and J by 0 bases, leaving 8 bases between them. The CDR3 is 13 residues long.

This chain links TRBV18 with TRBJ2-5; maybe TRBD2 (5 bases). Per the germline V gene, CDR1 is KGHSH and CDR2 is LQKENI. Trimming removed 5 bases at V and 3 bases at J, with 13 bases between. This CDR3 spans 14 amino acids. The CDR3 coding sequence is TGTGCCAGCTCAGCCGGACCGAGGGAAGAGACCCAGTACTTC. Translated, it gives CASSAGPREETQYF.

The V gene is TRBV7-8, the J gene TRBJ2-1, with 8 nucleotides matching TRBD1. This CDR3 is built from 15 residues. Germline trimming cut 2 bases from V and 7 bases from J; bases unmatched to any gene: 7. The germline gives CDR1 SGHVS, CDR2 FQNEAQ. The CDR3 region has the DNA TGTGCCAGCAGCTTAAGAGGGACAGGAGGAAATGAGCAGTTCTTC. Translation gives CASSLRGTGGNEQFF.

This chain joins TRBV29-1 and TRBJ1-2, with D possibly TRBD1 on 5 matching bases. V was shortened by 5 bases and J by 8 bases, with 21 bases between the two germline ends. Germline V gene data show CDR1 as SQVTM and CDR2 as ANQGSEA. The CDR3 has 14 residues. CDR3 sequence reads: CSVSERGYRRGYTF. CDR3 nucleotides: TGCAGCGTTTCGGAGCGGGGGTATCGTCGCGGCTACACCTTC.